The clone carrying this T cell receptor (beta chain) was picked up a small number of times. Its antigen is not identified. A universal primer site was created by template switching, with the cDNA bearing unique molecular identifiers. TCRdb processed the 5' RACE reads anew with MiXCR; each CDR3 protein has one entry. The sample includes about 210,000 distinct CDR3 sequences, about a tenth seen only once; the top ten take 4.5% to 5.5%. This specimen belongs to a study of identical twins. The study, taken as a whole, reports: Insertions ran lower in abundant cord blood beta clonotypes, though not in memory repertoires.

The CDR3 contains 14 residues. V was trimmed by 5 bases and J by 5 bases, leaving 15 bases between them. Sequencing was performed on memory (CD45RO+) T cells sorted from blood. J is TRBJ1-1 and V is TRBV12-3 or TRBV12-4; D gene ambiguous. The TCR was taken from a woman under 30 in good health. This CDR3 is CASSMIRTETEAFF. The CDR3 nucleotides read TGTGCCAGCAGTATGATACGGACGGAGACTGAAGCTTTCTTT.